This T cell receptor beta chain was captured in a study of T cell clusters in autoimmune cytopenias. Multiplex touch-down PCR amplified TRB using TRB-A and TRB-B pools in one tube. TCRdb reanalyzed the multiplex PCR reads and collapses them to one entry per CDR3 protein, without DNA. The sample data list about 12,000 distinct CDR3 sequences. Some 38,000 genome equivalents of blood DNA were amplified for TRB. Germline V gives CDR1 LGHNA, CDR2 YNFKEQ. CDR3 size: 14 residues. The sample was also reused in another study, on T cell repertoires in aging, cancer and after chemotherapy.

The origin of this receptor is a human donor in good health. Sample: peripheral blood. The chain has TRBV4-2 and TRBJ2-7. The CDR3 protein is CASSQERFGYEQYF.